These T cell receptor beta chains were read from a single sample in a study of a mutant IDH1 vaccine in newly diagnosed glioma. Clones were read by immunoSEQ multiplex PCR, and TCRdb kept only the in-frame ones, dropping some. The sample shows about 16,000 clones, over 95% of them seen only once. The sequences come from peripheral blood mononuclear cells (PBMCs), collected from a glioma patient treated with radiotherapy, temozolomide or both. These receptors all come from a young woman with glioma. Some clones in this sample may be carry-over from other donors' samples. CDR3s include the opening cysteine and the closing phenylalanine or tryptophan. D genes are given only for firm matches.

D	V	J	DNA	CDR3
.	TRBV5-1	TRBJ1-1	TGCGCCAGCAGCTTGATGACAGGTACGAACACTGAAGCTTTCTTT	CASSLMTGTNTEAFF
.	TRBV30	TRBJ2-1	TGTGCCTGGAGTGTGGCCGATGGTGAGCAGTTCTTC	CAWSVADGEQFF
.	TRBV30	TRBJ1-2	TGTGCCTGGAGTGTACCCGACCGTTCTTGGGGCTATGGCTACACCTTC	CAWSVPDRSWGYGYTF
.	TRBV15	TRBJ1-2	TGTGCCACCAGCAAGAGTACTAACTATGGCTACACCTTC	CATSKSTNYGYTF
.	TRBV18	TRBJ1-4	TGTGCCAGCTCAGAACGCTCCGGGGGGCTGGGTGAAAAACTGTTTTTT	CASSERSGGLGEKLFF
TRBD1	TRBV19	TRBJ1-2	TGTGCCAGTGGGACAGGGTTTAATGGCTACACCTTC	CASGTGFNGYTF
TRBD1	TRBV7-2	TRBJ1-3	TGTGCCAGCAGCCAGGGGGTAGGAGGAAACACCATATATTTT	CASSQGVGGNTIYF
.	TRBV5-1	TRBJ2-6	TGCGCCAGCAGCTCTGGGGCCAACGTCCTGACTTTC	CASSSGANVLTF
.	TRBV28	TRBJ2-7	TGTGCCAGCAGTTTGAGCGGGCGGGGACAGTCCTACGAGCAGTACTTC	CASSLSGRGQSYEQYF
.	TRBV4-1	TRBJ2-7	TGCGCCAGCAGCCCACCTGGGGCAGCCCCCTACGAGCAGTACTTC	CASSPPGAAPYEQYF
TRBD2	TRBV6-6	TRBJ2-3	TGTGCCAGCGTCCTCGCGGGGGGAACAGATACGCAGTATTTT	CASVLAGGTDTQYF
TRBD2	TRBV6-1	TRBJ2-3	TGTGCCAGCAGTGACTTGGGCGGGGGGTTGGGAGGAACAGATACGCAGTATTTT	CASSDLGGGLGGTDTQYF
.	TRBV4-1	TRBJ1-4	TGCGCCAGCAGCCAGGAGAATCCCACCAACTTCGCGGCAAAACTGTTTTTT	CASSQENPTNFAAKLFF
.	TRBV7-7	TRBJ2-1	TGTGCTAGCAGCCCCAACGGGGACCATTACAATGAGCAGTTCTTC	CASSPNGDHYNEQFF
.	TRBV7-2	TRBJ2-2	TGTGCCAGCAGCTCCAATCCGGGGCCAGTTAGCGGGGAGCTGTTTTTT	CASSSNPGPVSGELFF
TRBD1	TRBV4-1	TRBJ1-1	TGCGCCAGCAGCCAAGATCGCCCCAGGGACAGGGGGGAGGAAAACACTGAAGCTTTCTTT	CASSQDRPRDRGEENTEAFF
TRBD1	TRBV9	TRBJ1-2	TGTGCCAGCAGCAGCCACACGCAGGGGGATTATGGCTACACCTTC	CASSSHTQGDYGYTF
.	TRBV6-5	TRBJ2-6	TGTGCCAGCCGCAACACGTACGGGGCCAACGTCCTGACTTTC	CASRNTYGANVLTF